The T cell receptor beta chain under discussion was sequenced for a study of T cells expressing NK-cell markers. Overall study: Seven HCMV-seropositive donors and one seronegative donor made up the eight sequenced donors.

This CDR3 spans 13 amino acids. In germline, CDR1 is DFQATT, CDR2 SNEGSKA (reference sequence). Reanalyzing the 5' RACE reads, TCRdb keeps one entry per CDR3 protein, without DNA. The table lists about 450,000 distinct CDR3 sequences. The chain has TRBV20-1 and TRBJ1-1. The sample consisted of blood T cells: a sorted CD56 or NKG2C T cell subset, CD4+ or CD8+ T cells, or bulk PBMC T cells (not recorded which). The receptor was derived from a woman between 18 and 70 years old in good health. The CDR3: CSARGPVNTEAFF.